These 26 T cell receptor beta chains share one sample of origin, sequenced in a study of blood T cell repertoires in COVID-19. Sequencing was performed with immunoSEQ multiplex PCR; in TCRdb, only in-frame clones are kept and a portion is missing. The sample lists more than 150,000 clones; around 81% were seen once. The sequencing sample was made of peripheral blood. These receptors were collected from an elderly woman with COVID-19, enrolled during active disease.

The rearrangement links TRBV27 to TRBJ1-1; possible D gene TRBD1, 6 bases. Germline V gives CDR1 MNHEY, CDR2 SMNVEV (reference sequence). The CDR3 loop spans 15 amino acids. Trimming removed 3 bases at V and 3 bases at J, with 14 bases between. Here the CDR3 DNA reads TGTGCCAGCAGTTTTGGGGGGGGCGGGGACACTGAAGCTTTCTTT. Residues: CASSFGGGGDTEAFF.

This clone occurred once. J is TRBJ2-1 and V is TRBV11-3; 8 bases are a match to TRBD2. The CDR3 has 15 residues. CDR1 and CDR2 (germline): SGHNT, YENEEA. Trimming cost V 3 bases and J 3 bases; bases outside gene matches: 4. In DNA form, the CDR3 reads TGTGCCAGCAGCTTCACACTAGCGGACTACAATGAGCAGTTCTTC. Encoded protein: CASSFTLADYNEQFF.

This clone came up once. The chain recombines TRBV6-5 with TRBJ2-2; no firm D call. Per germline, CDR1 MNHEY and CDR2 SVGAGI. V lost 0 bases to trimming and J lost 2 bases, with 7 bases between them. The CDR3 spans 15 residues. CDR3 region: CASSYSRLNTGELFF. CDR3 DNA: TGTGCCAGCAGTTACTCGCGCTTAAACACCGGGGAGCTGTTTTTT.

This chain links TRBV4-2 with TRBJ2-1, with TRBD1 as a possible D gene (6 bases). V was shortened by 3 bases and J by 5 bases, with 8 bases between the two germline ends. CDR3 length: 13 amino acids. Germline V gene sequence: CDR1 LGHNA, CDR2 YNFKEQ. As DNA, the CDR3 is TGTGCCAGCAGCCAGCACAGGGACAATGAGCAGTTCTTC. The encoded protein is CASSQHRDNEQFF.

This clone was observed at least ten times. The J gene is TRBJ2-7, the V gene TRBV7-8; 14 bases line up with TRBD2. The J segment lost 2 bases and the V segment lost 0 bases, leaving 3 bases of the junction unmatched. The germline CDR1 and CDR2 sequences are SGHVS and FQNEAQ. The CDR3 has 17 residues. The CDR3 bases are TGTGCCAGCAGCTTAGCGGGACTAGCGGGAGACCCCTACGAGCAGTACTTC. This encodes CASSLAGLAGDPYEQYF.

The chain links TRBV5-1 to TRBJ2-3, with D unclear. Germline assignment: CDR1 SGHRS and CDR2 YFSETQ. V lost 0 bases and J lost 4, with 12 bases in between. The CDR3 runs 15 residues. CDR3 sequence (DNA): TGCGCCAGCAGCTTGGGGCTAGTTGATTCAGATACGCAGTATTTT. Translated: CASSLGLVDSDTQYF.

This clone was seen a few times. The chain is built from TRBV4-2 and TRBJ2-1, with 10 bases fitting TRBD2. J was trimmed by 3 bases and V by 3 bases; bases with no gene match: 5. In germline, CDR1 is LGHNA, CDR2 YNFKEQ. The CDR3 is 16 amino acids. CDR3 region: CASSQRSSGSYNEQFF. The CDR3 region has the DNA TGTGCCAGCAGCCAGAGGTCTAGCGGGAGCTACAATGAGCAGTTCTTC.

This rearrangement joins TRBV20-1 to TRBJ2-7, with 8 bases matching TRBD1. The CDR3 covers 13 residues. J was trimmed by 3 bases and V by 3 bases; bases with no gene match: 4. CDR1 is DFQATT, CDR2 SNEGSKA, per germline (reference sequence). Here the CDR3 DNA reads TGCAGTGCTAGTACAGGGGGTGGCTACGAGCAGTACTTC. Amino acid sequence: CSASTGGGYEQYF.

This CDR3 reads CASRPTGSNQPQHF. The CDR3 DNA is TGTGCCAGTAGGCCGACAGGTTCTAATCAGCCCCAGCATTTT. V and J are TRBV19 and TRBJ1-5; D perhaps matches TRBD1 (6 bases). V was pared by 6 bases and J by 4 bases, with 13 bases between. CDR3 length: 14 amino acids. The germline V gene has CDR1 LNHDA and CDR2 SQIVND (reference sequence).

In the case of this clone: One junction end does not reproduce the germline sequence, and a read error may be involved. The chain recombines TRBV15 with TRBJ1-3, with TRBD1 matching over 7 bases. The CDR3 sequence is 14 residues long. Germline V gene lookup returns CDR1 LNHNV and CDR2 YYDKDF (reference sequence). DNA for the CDR3: TGTGCCACCAGGAGAGGGGGCAATGGAAACACCATATATTTT. Translation gives CATRRGGNGNTIYF.

The chain joins TRBV2 to TRBJ2-3, with TRBD2 matching over 11 bases. CDR1 is SNHLY and CDR2 is FYNNEI in the germline V gene. The CDR3 contains 16 residues. J gave up 0 bases and V 6 bases, and 5 bases lay outside the gene matches. CDR3 sequence (DNA): TGTGCCAGCAGCCCTAGCGGGAGGACTAGCACAGATACGCAGTATTTT. Its protein is CASSPSGRTSTDTQYF. Full variable domain (rest looked up from reference TRBV2 and TRBJ2-3): EPEVTQTPSHQVTQMGQEVILRCVPISNHLYFYWYRQILGQKVEFLVSFYNNEISEKSEIFDDQFSVERPDGSNFTLKIRSTKLEDSAMYFCASSPSGRTSTDTQYFGPGTRLTVL.

This sequence joins TRBV5-1 and TRBJ2-7; the D gene is possibly TRBD1 (5 bases). Looked up from germline, CDR1 is SGHRS and CDR2 is YFSETQ. The CDR3 loop spans 15 amino acids. V lost 7 bases to trimming and J lost 0 bases, with 17 bases between them. The CDR3 DNA reads TGCGCCAGCGCGATAGGGGCGAGGAGCTCCTACGAGCAGTACTTC. It yields the protein CASAIGARSSYEQYF.

The rearrangement uses TRBV11-2 and TRBJ1-1; maybe TRBD1 (5 bases). This CDR3 comprises 14 residues. V lost 3 bases to trimming and J lost 0 bases, with 8 bases between them. CDR1 and CDR2 (germline): SGHAT, FQNNGV. The CDR3 spells CASSLLQVNTEAFF. CDR3 nucleotide sequence: TGTGCCAGCAGCTTGCTACAGGTGAACACTGAAGCTTTCTTT.

The chain is built from TRBV27 and TRBJ1-5; no clear D gene. The CDR3 has 13 amino acids. V lost 6 bases and J 3 bases, leaving 9 bases between the germline ends. The germline V gene encodes CDR1 MNHEY and CDR2 SMNVEV (reference sequence). CDR3 DNA sequence: TGTGCCAGCAGCCCCGGGGACAATCAGCCCCAGCATTTT. This gives the protein CASSPGDNQPQHF.

CDR3 DNA: TGTGCCAGCAGCGTCCGGGGGGGAGGCTACACCTTC. Its protein product is CASSVRGGGYTF. The chain recombines TRBV5-4 with TRBJ1-2, with D perhaps TRBD1 (5 bases). This CDR3 has 12 residues. The germline V and J ends were trimmed by 4 bases and 8 bases, with 12 bases remaining between them. Germline-derived CDR1 and CDR2 are SGHNT and YYREEE (reference sequence). Filled out from reference TRBV5-4 and TRBJ1-2, the complete variable domain reads ETGVTQSPTHLIKTRGQQVTLRCSSQSGHNTVSWYQQALGQGPQFIFQYYREEENGRGNFPPRFSGLQFPNYSSELNVNALELDDSALYLCASSVRGGGYTFGSGTRLTVV.

This clone was recorded only once. The rearrangement links TRBV12-5 to TRBJ2-2, with D unclear. Trimming stripped 4 bases from V and 3 bases from J, with 3 bases between. From germline, CDR1 is LGHNT and CDR2 FRNRAP. The CDR3 covers 12 residues. For the CDR3, the DNA is TGTGCTAGTGGTTCTTACACCGGGGAGCTGTTTTTT. Protein sequence: CASGSYTGELFF.

The J gene is TRBJ2-5, the V gene TRBV2, with D possibly TRBD1 on 5 matching bases. The germline V gene encodes CDR1 SNHLY and CDR2 FYNNEI. This CDR3 has 14 residues. The V end was cut by 5 bases, the J end by 0 bases, with 10 bases between. This CDR3 is CASSRTPYQETQYF. Here the CDR3 DNA reads TGTGCCAGCAGTCGGACACCGTACCAAGAGACCCAGTACTTC. Full variable domain (outside the CDR3, taken from reference TRBV2 and TRBJ2-5): EPEVTQTPSHQVTQMGQEVILRCVPISNHLYFYWYRQILGQKVEFLVSFYNNEISEKSEIFDDQFSVERPDGSNFTLKIRSTKLEDSAMYFCASSRTPYQETQYFGPGTRLLVL.

The V call is TRBV27, the J call TRBJ1-2; D perhaps matches TRBD1 (6 bases). Trimming removed 5 bases from V and 4 bases from J, with 17 bases in between. The CDR3 runs 15 residues. CDR1 and CDR2 (germline): MNHEY, SMNVEV (reference sequence). CDR3 DNA: TGTGCCAGCAGTCAATCGACACGGGGGGCCTATGGCTACACCTTC. It translates to CASSQSTRGAYGYTF.

The chain uses TRBV2 and TRBJ2-3, with 8 bases aligning to TRBD1. J was trimmed by 3 bases and V by 1 base; bases with no gene match: 3. The CDR3 is 15 residues long. CDR1 and CDR2 from the germline V gene are SNHLY and FYNNEI. DNA for the CDR3: TGTGCCAGCAGTGAAGACAGGGGGTATACAGATACGCAGTATTTT. This translates into CASSEDRGYTDTQYF.

This chain links TRBV6-6 with TRBJ1-1, with D perhaps matching TRBD1 (5 bases). The CDR3 covers 12 residues. Deletions cut 5 bases from V and 7 bases from J, with 11 bases between. The V gene's germline CDR1 is MNHNY and CDR2 SVGAGI (reference sequence). CDR3 DNA: TGTGCCAGCAGTGCGGACGGGGGTGAAGCTTTCTTT. Translated: CASSADGGEAFF.

This CDR3 is CASSWGLAGTDTQYF. The CDR3 DNA sequence: TGTGCCAGCAGCTGGGGACTAGCGGGCACAGATACGCAGTATTTT. The chain employs TRBV7-9 and TRBJ2-3; 11 bases fit TRBD2. The germline V gene encodes CDR1 SEHNR and CDR2 FQNEAQ (reference sequence). The CDR3 sequence is 15 residues long. V lost 4 bases, J lost 1 base, and 1 base stayed unmatched.

This rearrangement joins TRBV6-5 to TRBJ2-2; 7 positions agree with TRBD1. In germline, CDR1 is MNHEY, CDR2 SVGAGI. This CDR3 is 13 amino acids long. V lost 10 bases to trimming and J lost 3 bases; unmatched junction nucleotides: 5. Here the CDR3 DNA reads TGTGCCACCAAGGGGGCTCACACCGGGGAGCTGTTTTTT. Protein product: CATKGAHTGELFF.

In its sample, this clone was seen once. This chain joins TRBV7-2 and TRBJ1-3; 8 nucleotides match TRBD1. Per germline, CDR1 SGHTA and CDR2 FQGNSA. The CDR3 extends over 15 amino acids. The J segment lost 0 bases and the V segment lost 4 bases, leaving 2 bases of the junction unmatched. The CDR3 region is CASSSGQGSGNTIYF. In nucleotides, the CDR3 is TGTGCCAGCAGCTCCGGACAGGGCTCTGGAAACACCATATATTTT. Based on the CDR3 plus reference TRBV7-2 and TRBJ1-3, the full variable domain is GAGVSQSPSNKVTEKGKDVELRCDPISGHTALYWYRQSLGQGLEFLIYFQGNSAPDKSGLPSDRFSAERTGGSVSTLTIQRTQQEDSAVYLCASSSGQGSGNTIYFGEGSWLTVV.

The genes are TRBV28 and TRBJ1-2; TRBD1 agrees at 8 bases. The CDR3 totals 17 residues. V lost 0 bases and J lost 4; bases outside the gene matches: 10. Germline loops: CDR1 MDHEN, CDR2 SYDVKM. CDR3 nucleotides: TGTGCCAGCAGTTTATGGGCAGGGGGCGCCGACCCCTATGGCTACACCTTC. This codes for CASSLWAGGADPYGYTF.

The chain joins TRBV5-4 to TRBJ2-1, with D uncertain. The CDR3 covers 15 residues. Trimming stripped 1 base from V and 0 bases from J, with 8 bases between. Germline V gives CDR1 SGHNT, CDR2 YYREEE (reference sequence). The CDR3 loop reads CASSLSGSSYNEQFF. The DNA for the CDR3 is TGTGCCAGCAGCTTGTCGGGTAGCTCCTACAATGAGCAGTTCTTC.

This chain connects TRBV4-3 to TRBJ1-6; D is uncertain. CDR3 length: 16 amino acids. Germline lookup yields CDR1 LGHNA and CDR2 YSLEER. Trimming shortened V by 0 bases and J by 6 bases, and 12 bases separated the two germline ends. The CDR3 sequence: CASSQEIGGINSPLHF. CDR3 nucleotides: TGCGCCAGCAGCCAAGAGATTGGAGGGATTAATTCACCCCTCCACTTT.